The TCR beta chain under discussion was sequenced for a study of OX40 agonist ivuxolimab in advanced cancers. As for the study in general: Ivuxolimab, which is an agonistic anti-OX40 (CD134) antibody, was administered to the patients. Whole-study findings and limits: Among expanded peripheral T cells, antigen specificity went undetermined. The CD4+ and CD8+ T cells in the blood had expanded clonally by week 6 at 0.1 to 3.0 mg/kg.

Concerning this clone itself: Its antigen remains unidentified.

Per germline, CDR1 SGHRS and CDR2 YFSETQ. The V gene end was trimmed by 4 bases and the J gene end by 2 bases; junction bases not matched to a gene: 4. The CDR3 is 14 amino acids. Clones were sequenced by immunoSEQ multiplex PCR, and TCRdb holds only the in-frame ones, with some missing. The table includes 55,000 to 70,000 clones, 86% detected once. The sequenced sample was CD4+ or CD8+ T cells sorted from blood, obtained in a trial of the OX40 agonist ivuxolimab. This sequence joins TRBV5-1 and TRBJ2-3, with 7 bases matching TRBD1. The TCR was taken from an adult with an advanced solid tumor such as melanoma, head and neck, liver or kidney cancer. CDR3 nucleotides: TGCGCCAGCAGCGTGGACAGGATCACAGATACGCAGTATTTT. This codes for CASSVDRITDTQYF. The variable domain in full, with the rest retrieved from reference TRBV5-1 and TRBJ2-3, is KAGVTQTPRYLIKTRGQQVTLSCSPISGHRSVSWYQQTPGQGLQFLFEYFSETQRNKGNFPGRFSGRQFSNSRSEMNVSTLELGDSALYLCASSVDRITDTQYFGPGTRLTVL.